Sequencing of this T cell receptor beta chain was carried out in a study of Ad26.COV2.S vaccination and SARS-CoV-2 variants. The sample's treatment: 15 to 20 received Ad26.COV2.S at low or high dose, single or two shots; several received placebo; per-sample allocation not given. Vaccine and placebo recipients were sampled on day 63 after the first injection. Based in Boston, the donor was an adult of 18-55 years. Generated by immunoSEQ multiplex PCR, the TCRdb table keeps only in-frame clones and is missing some. The sample lists 380,000 or so clones; about 83% were seen once. V gave up 6 bases and J gave up 3 bases, with 19 bases separating them. Germline V gene data show CDR1 as SGHRS and CDR2 as YFSETQ. The CDR3 is 15 residues long.

The TCR sequence derives from a person aged 18-60 years who received the Ad26.COV2.S COVID-19 vaccine or a placebo. Sequencing used peripheral blood, obtained in a trial of Ad26.COV2.S vaccine versus placebo. The chain joins TRBV5-1 to TRBJ2-7, with D possibly TRBD2 on 6 matching bases. In nucleotides, the CDR3 is TGCGCCAGCACCCCCGGGGGTGGGGAGAACTACGAGCAGTACTTC. Its translation is CASTPGGGENYEQYF. The full variable domain, rest sourced from reference TRBV5-1 and TRBJ2-7, is KAGVTQTPRYLIKTRGQQVTLSCSPISGHRSVSWYQQTPGQGLQFLFEYFSETQRNKGNFPGRFSGRQFSNSRSEMNVSTLELGDSALYLCASTPGGGENYEQYFGPGTRLTVT.